This T cell receptor (beta chain) was profiled in a study of cytomegalovirus exposure and HLA in healthy donors. Study-wide results and caveats: It was assumed in the presence/absence analyses that sequencing depth was roughly uniform across donors. Some V segments could not be told apart, so they were left out, TRBV6-2 and TRBV6-3 among them.

This clone showed up just a few times. The antigen is unknown. PCR involved 60 Vbeta and 13 Jbeta primers. Clones were read by immunoSEQ multiplex PCR, and TCRdb kept only the in-frame ones, dropping some. Of around 99,000 clones in the sample, roughly 80% were seen once. Germline V gene sequence: CDR1 MDHEN, CDR2 SYDVKM. Unmatched junction bases numbered 5, after V lost 1 base and J lost 0 bases. The CDR3 is 16 residues long. This receptor was obtained from a man aged 40-49 years in good health and CMV-seronegative. V is TRBV28 and J is TRBJ2-7, with 8 bases lining up with TRBD1. Sequencing was performed on PBMCs. DNA for the CDR3: TGTGCCAGCAGTTTATCCCGGACAGGGAACTCCTACGAGCAGTACTTC. Its translation is CASSLSRTGNSYEQYF.